What follows are 14 T cell receptor beta chains derived from one specimen sequenced in a study of T cell clonality in common variable immunodeficiency. Assay used: immunoSEQ multiplex PCR; TCRdb lists only in-frame clones, some missing. The specimen has 25,000 to 40,000 clones, none found just once. The sequenced sample consisted of peripheral blood mononuclear cells. These receptor sequences come from a person between 18 and 69 years old in good health.

This clone was counted ten times or more. With the read ending 3 residues before the CDR3 end, the germline J gene is used to fill in that end. The chain joins TRBV5-1 to TRBJ2-6, with 9 bases identical to TRBD1. Trimming removed 4 bases from V and 4 bases from J; junction bases left unmatched: 15. Germline CDR1 and CDR2: SGHRS and YFSETQ. This CDR3 spans 19 amino acids. The covered CDR3 bases are TGCGCCAGCAGCCCCCGGCGGACAGGGGCTCTGGGGGGGGCCAACGTC. Translated: CASSPRRTGALGGANV. The full-length CDR3 reads as CASSPRRTGALGGANVLTF.

This clone was counted ten times or more. The CDR3 extends 3 residues past the end of the read, so its final part is completed from the germline J gene. The rearrangement uses TRBV20-1 and TRBJ2-7; tentatively, D is TRBD2 (6 bases). CDR3 length: 14 amino acids. V was clipped by 2 bases and J by 6 bases, with 17 bases between them. CDR1 is DFQATT, CDR2 SNEGSKA, per germline (reference sequence). CDR3 DNA (partial): TGCAGTGCTAGATCGGGACTCACCTATGGCGAG. The encoded protein is CSARSGLTYGE. The whole CDR3 region reads CSARSGLTYGEQYF.

This clone was recorded many times. The read ends 3 residues early relative to the CDR3; the germline J gene fills the gap. J is TRBJ2-1 and V is TRBV20-1; 10 nucleotides align to TRBD2. The CDR3 covers 14 residues. After removal of 6 bases from V and 9 bases from J, the junction contained 11 bases not matched to a gene. Germline V CDR1 and CDR2: DFQATT, SNEGSKA (reference sequence). CDR3 residues: CSAPGLAGVGEQFF. The DNA read from the CDR3 is TGCAGTGCCCCCGGCCTAGCGGGAGTGGGTGAG.

This clone was seen repeatedly, ten times or more. Read coverage stops 3 residues before the CDR3 terminus; the germline J gene supplies the remainder. The V gene is TRBV6-1, the J gene TRBJ2-2, with D perhaps matching TRBD1 or TRBD2 (5 bases each). Germline V gives CDR1 MNHNS, CDR2 SASEGT. The CDR3 has 14 amino acids. The V end lost 2 bases, the J end lost 8 bases, and 12 bases lay between the germline ends. CDR3 amino acids: CASSERGREGELFF. The part of the CDR3 DNA that was read is TGTGCCAGCAGTGAAAGGGGAAGGGAGGGGGAG.

This clone was seen ten or more times. The sequence runs out 3 residues before the end of the CDR3; the remainder is reconstructed from the germline J gene. The gene calls are TRBV20-1 and TRBJ2-2; possibly TRBD1 for D (5 bases). The CDR3 spans 14 residues. Germline CDR1 DFQATT, CDR2 SNEGSKA (reference sequence). The CDR3 protein is CSASPLRDNSPLFF. CDR3 bases read: TGCAGTGCATCACCTCTCAGGGATAATTCACCG.

In its sample, this clone was seen a few times. The read ends 3 residues shy of where the CDR3 ends; the end is completed using the germline J gene. The V and J genes are TRBV7-2 and TRBJ2-4, with a weak D call TRBD2 (5 bases). The germline V gene encodes CDR1 SGHTA and CDR2 FQGNSA. This CDR3 has 13 amino acids. The CDR3 DNA, read in part, is TGTGCCAGCAGCTTAAAGGGAGACTATGGT. It yields the protein CASSLKGDYG. The whole CDR3 sequence reads CASSLKGDYGQYF.

This clone was observed many times. With the read ending 3 residues before the CDR3 end, the germline J gene is used to fill in that end. The chain is built from TRBV2 and TRBJ2-2, with 7 bases fitting TRBD1. Germline CDR1 reads SNHLY; CDR2 reads FYNNEI. V dropped 3 bases and J dropped 4; count of bases not matched to a gene: 2. CDR3 length equals 14 residues. The CDR3 reads CASSDRQGTGELFF. Incomplete CDR3 DNA: TGTGCCAGCAGTGACAGACAGGGCACCGGGGAG.

This clone was found many times. The read ends 3 residues before the CDR3 terminus; that terminus is restored from the germline J gene. J is TRBJ1-2 and V is TRBV20-1; the D gene is possibly TRBD1 (5 bases). V shed 5 bases and J shed 7 bases, with 14 bases lying between them. Germline V CDR1 and CDR2: DFQATT, SNEGSKA (reference sequence). The CDR3 loop spans 12 amino acids. CDR3 DNA (partial): TGCAGTGCTCCCCGCAGGGTGGGTGGC. It encodes CSAPRRVGG. The whole CDR3 reads CSAPRRVGGYTF.

This clone was seen repeatedly, ten times or more. The missing CDR3 end, 3 residues past where the read stops, is filled in from the germline J gene. The V call is TRBV5-1, the J call TRBJ2-3; D possibly corresponds to TRBD1 (5 bases). CDR1 SGHRS and CDR2 YFSETQ come from the germline V gene. The CDR3 runs to 16 residues. The CDR3 DNA, read in part, is TGCGCCAGCACCTCGACAGATCATAACTTACAAGAGACG. Its translation: CASTSTDHNLQET. The full CDR3 protein is CASTSTDHNLQETQYF.

This clone has a count of ten or more. The read terminates 3 residues ahead of where the CDR3 ends, so the germline J gene completes it. The chain has TRBV20-1 and TRBJ1-3; TRBD1 is a possible D gene (5 bases). V was pared by 5 bases and J by 2 bases, with 13 bases between. Germline V gene sequence: CDR1 DFQATT, CDR2 SNEGSKA (reference sequence). There are 14 residues in the CDR3. The CDR3: CSASPQGAGNTIYF. The DNA read from the CDR3 is TGCAGTGCTTCACCCCAGGGTGCTGGAAACACC.

The sample holds many counts of this clone. The CDR3 extends 3 residues past the end of the read, so its final part is completed from the germline J gene. The V gene is TRBV7-8, the J gene TRBJ2-1; 9 bases align to TRBD2. The length of the CDR3 is 17 residues. The V gene's germline CDR1 is SGHVS and CDR2 FQNEAQ. The trim removed 4 bases at V and 3 bases at J, leaving 10 bases unmatched. The sequenced CDR3 bases are TGTGCCAGCAGCTACGAAATGGGACTAGCTCGCTACAATGAG. It codes for CASSYEMGLARYNE. The CDR3 in its entirety is CASSYEMGLARYNEQFF. Combining the CDR3 with reference TRBV7-8 and TRBJ2-1 gives the whole variable domain GAGVSQSPRYKVAKRGQDVALRCDPISGHVSLFWYQQALGQGPEFLTYFQNEAQLDKSGLPSDRFFAERPEGSVSTLKIQRTQQEDSAVYLCASSYEMGLARYNEQFFGPGTRLTVL.

Comment on this clone: Mismatch with germline at one junction end may stem from a read error. The read gets to within 3 residues of the CDR3 end, and the germline J gene fills in the rest. The chain carries TRBV7-9 and TRBJ1-2, with TRBD1 matching 8 bases. The germline V gene encodes CDR1 SEHNR and CDR2 FQNEAQ (reference sequence). The CDR3 extends over 14 amino acids. The CDR3 protein is CAGSAARQGLGYTF. The CDR3 bases that were read are TGTGCCGGCAGCGCTGCCCGACAGGGGCTGGGC.

This clone was recorded many times. The read comes to an end 3 residues before the CDR3 does, leaving the germline J gene to fill in the end. The rearrangement uses TRBV18 and TRBJ2-1, with 9 bases fitting TRBD1. This CDR3 comprises 15 residues. V trimming: 6 bases; J trimming: 9 bases; junction bases outside the gene matches: 12. Germline-derived CDR1 and CDR2 are KGHSH and LQKENI. CDR3 DNA (partial): TGTGCCAGCTCTCCCACCTCGGGACAGGGTATTGAG. It specifies CASSPTSGQGIE. The entire CDR3 is CASSPTSGQGIEQFF.

At least ten counts were recorded for this clone. The CDR3 extends 3 residues past the end of the read, so its final part is completed from the germline J gene. The V gene is TRBV18, the J gene TRBJ2-3, with D unclear. From germline, CDR1 is KGHSH and CDR2 LQKENI. This CDR3 has 14 residues. This CDR3 reads CASSPSRGQETQYF. The covered CDR3 bases are TGTGCCAGCTCACCGTCTAGAGGTCAAGAGACG.